This T cell receptor (beta chain) was captured in a study of CD8+ T cells in alopecia areata (dated by TCRdb to 2016 to 2019). For the wider study: Treated patients were enrolled in an open-label pilot trial of oral tofacitinib, 5 to 10 mg twice daily, for moderate-to-severe alopecia areata. Tofacitinib was administered for 6 to 18 months, and 6 months of follow-up off drug were then conducted to assess delayed response and recurrence. To study T cell clonal expansion in alopecia areata, the researchers applied high-throughput TCRbeta sequencing to both the C3H/HeJ mouse model and human patients. Scalp tissue and sorted CD4+ and CD8+ peripheral blood T cells from patchy and totalis/universalis alopecia areata patients and from healthy controls were covered by human TCRbeta sequencing. Tofacitinib-treated patients had biopsies at baseline and at 4 and 24 weeks of treatment, with a later scalp biopsy in several patients. Clonality in the scalp was compared among normal scalp (n=4), patchy alopecia areata scalp (n=8), and alopecia totalis/universalis scalp (n=8). RNA was extracted with the PAXgene miRNA kit for fixed scalp, the miRNeasy kit for PBMCs, and the RNeasy kit for mouse skin. TCRbeta CDR3 regions were amplified by immunoSEQ multiplex PCR with 35 Vbeta forward and 13 Jbeta reverse primers.

The time point label for this specimen denotes: baseline before oral tofacitinib. Lesional scalp punch biopsies and peripheral blood were obtained from alopecia areata patients. PBMCs were isolated by density centrifugation and stained for CD3, CD4 and CD8, after which CD4+ and CD8+ T cells were sorted on a FACSAria. CDR1 and CDR2 are read off the germline V gene as SGHRS and YFSETQ. V loses 5 bases at its end and J loses 2 bases; junction bases beyond the gene matches: 23. The CDR3 numbers 21 residues from cysteine through phenylalanine. The entry retains the CDR3 DNA only, 63 bases that are in frame from base 1. Here is what the overall study found, with its caveats: Lesional scalp, especially in alopecia totalis/universalis, showed higher clonality and more expanded CD8+ clones than normal scalp, suggesting antigenic drive. Shared TCR sequences between patients were less evident than in mice, which may be partly attributable to HLA diversity in the patient population. Unlike mouse skin, which is dominated by gammadelta T cells, normal human skin has resident alphabeta T cells that are also sequenced, and this complicates analysis of the scalp TCR repertoire.

This clone was found a few times. The clone's antigen remains unknown. No qualities accompany the bases; no much larger clone lies one base away. Libraries were made using the immunoSEQ multiplex PCR assay. To provide template for TCR sequencing, every sample had RNA extracted and reverse transcribed into cDNA. First-strand cDNA was synthesized with SuperScript III using a 2:1 mix of oligo-dT and random hexamers. A synthetic immune receptor repertoire was used to measure amplification bias, and any remaining bias was corrected computationally. As for the authors' bioinformatics: Raw reads were preprocessed to remove errors, and CDR3 was defined by IMGT conventions from the conserved cysteine to phenylalanine. Clonality was calculated as 1 minus Shannon entropy normalized by log2 of the number of productive unique TCRs. Whether scalp clones were CD4 or CD8 was inferred by matching scalp TCRbeta sequences against CD4 and CD8 repertoires sorted from blood. The immuneACCESS repertoire file appears here via TCRdb, limited to in-frame rearrangements. These files lack a portion of the clones; in checked studies, under half of the deficit traces to unresolved V genes, and the cause of the others is not known. V, J and clone size reflect that table, while D and trimming were determined from the DNA. This sample holds 250,000 or so clones; 67% were observed only once. Approximately 1.2% of the sample goes to the ten largest clones.

The input for sequencing was CD4+ T cells sorted from blood, taken at week 0. This receptor was obtained from a human donor with alopecia areata. Here the chain combines TRBV5-1 and TRBJ2-7; 12 junctional bases match TRBD1. The DNA sequence is TGCGCCAGCAGTTCCAGCGCAAGGGACAGGGGGCAAGTAGGGCGACCCTACGAGCAGTACTTC. Translation gives CASSSSARDRGQVGRPYEQYF.